These 28 T cell receptor beta chains were sequenced from one sample in a study of shared clonotypes between healthy human individuals. TCRdb keeps only in-frame clones here, not all; method: immunoSEQ multiplex PCR. This sample has 2 million to 2.5 million clones; approximately 93% occur once, and the top ten carry approximately 0.35%. Sequenced material: naive CD4+ T cells from PBMCs. Subset indicated: CD45RA+ positively selected. The receptors come from a man aged 18 to 29 in good health. Some clones in this sample may be carry-over from other donors' samples.

This clone showed up just once. V gene TRBV5-1 combines with J gene TRBJ2-3, with D possibly being TRBD1 (6 bases). Per the germline V gene, CDR1 is SGHRS and CDR2 is YFSETQ. The germline V and J ends were trimmed by 2 bases and 2 bases, with 15 bases remaining between them. The CDR3 is 16 amino acids. The CDR3 reads CASSFTGDTLTDTQYF. The CDR3 DNA is TGCGCCAGCAGCTTTACCGGGGACACCCTCACAGATACGCAGTATTTT.

This chain links TRBV5-4 with TRBJ1-1; D perhaps matches TRBD1 (5 bases). CDR1 is SGHNT, CDR2 YYREEE, per germline (reference sequence). The CDR3 contains 15 residues. The germline V and J ends were trimmed by 4 bases and 4 bases, with 17 bases remaining between them. The CDR3 DNA reads TGTGCCAGCAGCCCCGTCCCGGGACGTTCCACTGAAGCTTTCTTT. This encodes CASSPVPGRSTEAFF.

V and J are TRBV28 and TRBJ2-5; unclear D gene. The tail of the sequence fits TRBJ2-7 better, so the J call may be wrong. The CDR3 extends over 16 amino acids. From germline, CDR1 is MDHEN and CDR2 SYDVKM. The CDR3 nucleotides read TGTGCCAGCAGTTCTCCCTTCCGCCCGGACTCCTACGAGCAGTACTTC. Translated, it gives CASSSPFRPDSYEQYF.

The chain carries TRBV28 and TRBJ1-6; D remains ambiguous. The germline CDR1 and CDR2 sequences are MDHEN and SYDVKM. Trimming stripped 11 bases from V and 3 bases from J, with 11 bases between. The CDR3 spans 13 residues. The CDR3 nucleotides are TGTGCCGGTACAAGGGACTATAATTCACCCCTCCACTTT. Protein sequence: CAGTRDYNSPLHF.

On this clone: This CDR3 is also generated by other DNA sequences in the sample. V usage is TRBV9 and J usage is TRBJ1-1; D is possibly TRBD1 (5 bases). The V end was cut by 4 bases, the J end by 0 bases, with 10 bases between. Germline CDR1 and CDR2: SGDLS and YYNGEE. The CDR3 length is 14 residues. The CDR3 DNA reads as TGTGCCAGCAGCCCAGGGACGGTGAACACTGAAGCTTTCTTT. Translating it yields CASSPGTVNTEAFF.

The CDR3, as DNA: TGCGCCAGCAGCCAACCCTTTACGGAAGAGCAGTTCTTC. Translating it yields CASSQPFTEEQFF. The chain recombines TRBV4-1 with TRBJ2-1, with unresolved D. CDR1 is MGHRA, CDR2 YSYEKL, per germline. This CDR3 region has 13 residues. Between the trimmed V and J ends, which lost 2 bases and 10 bases, there was a span of 12 bases.

The V and J genes are TRBV9 and TRBJ1-1, with a weak D call TRBD1 (5 bases). There are 15 residues in the CDR3. Germline CDR1 reads SGDLS; CDR2 reads YYNGEE. V dropped 4 bases and J dropped 10 bases, with 23 bases sitting between them. CDR3 sequence (DNA): TGTGCCAGCAGCACGCGAGGGGCCGACAGCCAGGGAGCTTTCTTT. This codes for CASSTRGADSQGAFF.

In the case of this clone: Additional DNA sequences in this sample encode the identical CDR3. The chain has TRBV5-1 and TRBJ1-2; D unresolved. Germline CDR1 reads SGHRS; CDR2 reads YFSETQ. V gave up 0 bases and J gave up 2 bases, with 8 bases separating them. The length of the CDR3 is 14 residues. As DNA, the CDR3 is TGCGCCAGCAGCTTGGGACTGCCGAACTATGGCTACACCTTC. This codes for CASSLGLPNYGYTF.

The genes are TRBV6-1 and TRBJ1-2, with D perhaps matching TRBD1 (6 bases). V was clipped by 8 bases and J by 1 base, with 17 bases between them. Germline assignment: CDR1 MNHNS and CDR2 SASEGT. The CDR3 is 15 residues long. The DNA of the CDR3 is TGTGCCAGCTTAGGAGAGGGGGGATTTAACTATGGCTACACCTTC. It is translated as CASLGEGGFNYGYTF.

The table lists this clone with a count of one. V and J are TRBV7-9 and TRBJ1-6; D call uncertain. Per the germline V gene, CDR1 is SEHNR and CDR2 is FQNEAQ (reference sequence). Trimming removed 0 bases from V and 10 bases from J, with 4 bases in between. The CDR3 length is 12 residues. The CDR3 loop reads CASSLADSPLHF. In DNA form, the CDR3 reads TGTGCCAGCAGCTTAGCAGACTCACCCCTCCACTTT.

The gene calls are TRBV28 and TRBJ2-3; D unresolved. CDR3 length: 12 amino acids. Germline values: CDR1 MDHEN, CDR2 SYDVKM. V was clipped by 2 bases and J by 6 bases, with 6 bases between them. CDR3 residues: CASSLNWDTQYF. For the CDR3, the DNA is TGTGCCAGCAGTTTAAACTGGGATACGCAGTATTTT.

This chain's CDR3 is CASSLENGAGGYGYTF. The DNA for the CDR3 is TGTGCCAGCAGCTTAGAAAATGGTGCCGGGGGCTATGGCTACACCTTC. This rearrangement joins TRBV7-2 to TRBJ1-2; tentatively, D is TRBD1 (5 bases). Looked up from germline, CDR1 is SGHTA and CDR2 is FQGNSA. V was clipped by 1 base and J by 4 bases, with 16 bases between them. The CDR3 has 16 residues.

CDR3 amino acids: CASSEYDRVSYGYTF. In DNA form, the CDR3 reads TGTGCCAGCAGCGAATACGACAGGGTTAGCTATGGCTACACCTTC. V and J are TRBV7-9 and TRBJ1-2, with 7 bases matching TRBD1. Germline trimming cut 5 bases from V and 4 bases from J; bases unmatched to any gene: 10. Germline CDR1 SEHNR, CDR2 FQNEAQ (reference sequence). The CDR3 is made up of 15 amino acids.

In its sample, this clone was seen once. The chain combines TRBV15 with TRBJ2-1; 8 positions agree with TRBD2. Per germline, CDR1 LNHNV and CDR2 YYDKDF (reference sequence). Trimming removed 0 bases from V and 6 bases from J; junction bases left unmatched: 7. The CDR3 is 16 amino acids. The CDR3 spells CATSRDMASGFNEQFF. The CDR3 bases are TGTGCCACCAGCAGAGATATGGCTAGCGGGTTCAATGAGCAGTTCTTC. The whole variable domain, remainder taken from reference TRBV15 and TRBJ2-1, is DAMVIQNPRYQVTQFGKPVTLSCSQTLNHNVMYWYQQKSSQAPKLLFHYYDKDFNNEADTPDNFQSRRPNTSFCFLDIRSPGLGDTAMYLCATSRDMASGFNEQFFGPGTRLTVL.

CDR3 amino acids: CASRYRTGGGEQYF. CDR3 bases: TGTGCCAGCAGATATCGCACAGGGGGGGGAGAGCAGTACTTC. The chain uses TRBV2 and TRBJ2-7; D might be TRBD1 (8 bases). Trimming pared 6 bases from V and 7 bases from J, leaving 19 bases between. Germline V CDR1 and CDR2: SNHLY, FYNNEI. CDR3 length: 14 amino acids.

This chain links TRBV5-4 with TRBJ2-7; weak D call: TRBD2 (6 bases). Germline V CDR1 and CDR2: SGHNT, YYREEE (reference sequence). V was trimmed by 3 bases and J by 12 bases, leaving 22 bases between them. The CDR3 extends over 14 amino acids. The CDR3 coding sequence is TGTGCCAGCAGCTCGGTAGAGGCTAGCGCCCCTCGGTACTTC. This encodes CASSSVEASAPRYF. Together with reference TRBV5-4 and TRBJ2-7, the CDR3 gives the full variable domain: ETGVTQSPTHLIKTRGQQVTLRCSSQSGHNTVSWYQQALGQGPQFIFQYYREEENGRGNFPPRFSGLQFPNYSSELNVNALELDDSALYLCASSSVEASAPRYFGPGTRLTVT.

The chain uses TRBV28 and TRBJ2-5; 8 bases are a match to TRBD1. V gave up 4 bases and J gave up 5 bases; unmatched junction bases: 18. Germline loops: CDR1 MDHEN, CDR2 SYDVKM. This CDR3 comprises 18 residues. DNA of the CDR3: TGTGCCAGCAGTTCGGGTTCCCTTGGCAGGGGGCAGCTGGAGACCCAGTACTTC. This codes for CASSSGSLGRGQLETQYF.

The chain carries TRBV2 and TRBJ2-7; 9 bases are a match to TRBD2. This CDR3 comprises 11 residues. Germline V gene data show CDR1 as SNHLY and CDR2 as FYNNEI. The V segment lost 8 bases and the J segment 7 bases; nucleotides outside the gene matches: 3. The DNA of the CDR3 is TGTGCCAGCGGTCTAGCGGGAGAGCAGTACTTC. The encoded protein is CASGLAGEQYF.

The V gene is TRBV28, the J gene TRBJ2-3; 8 nucleotides align to TRBD2. Germline CDR1 is MDHEN and CDR2 is SYDVKM. The CDR3 is 15 residues long. V was clipped by 10 bases and J by 6 bases; unmatched bases: 15. CDR3 sequence (DNA): TGTGCCAACCAATTTATCGGGAGGGGAGTGGATACGCAGTATTTT. Amino acid sequence: CANQFIGRGVDTQYF.

J is TRBJ2-7 and V is TRBV9; D is undetermined. The CDR3 loop spans 14 amino acids. Germline V CDR1 and CDR2: SGDLS, YYNGEE. V was trimmed by 0 bases and J by 0 bases, leaving 7 bases between them. The CDR3 DNA is TGTGCCAGCAGCGTAGGGACGGACTCCTACGAGCAGTACTTC. This codes for CASSVGTDSYEQYF.

The chain employs TRBV5-1 and TRBJ1-1; D unclear. V was pared by 0 bases and J by 5 bases, with 17 bases between. The germline V gene encodes CDR1 SGHRS and CDR2 YFSETQ. The length of the CDR3 is 16 residues. The CDR3 loop is CASSLVLSSGGTEAFF. CDR3 DNA sequence: TGCGCCAGCAGCTTGGTTTTGTCGTCAGGCGGGACTGAAGCTTTCTTT.

This sequence joins TRBV28 and TRBJ2-7, with D possibly being TRBD1 or TRBD2 (6 bases each). The V gene's germline CDR1 is MDHEN and CDR2 SYDVKM. V gave up 2 bases and J gave up 2 bases, with 22 bases separating them. The CDR3 covers 18 residues. Here the CDR3 reads CASSLTLTTRGIAYEQYF. The CDR3 bases are TGTGCCAGCAGTTTAACCCTAACGACTAGGGGGATTGCCTACGAGCAGTACTTC.

This chain joins TRBV11-3 and TRBJ2-1; D may correspond to TRBD1 or TRBD2 (5 bases each). With 5 bases removed from V and 5 bases from J, the gap between germline ends came to 13 bases. This CDR3 has 14 amino acids. Per germline, CDR1 SGHNT and CDR2 YENEEA. This chain's CDR3 is CASSHGTGNNEQFF. In nucleotides, the CDR3 is TGTGCCAGCAGCCATGGGACGGGGAACAATGAGCAGTTCTTC.

The rearrangement joins TRBV6-5 to TRBJ2-4; D perhaps matches TRBD1 (5 bases). The germline V gene encodes CDR1 MNHEY and CDR2 SVGAGI. The V and J ends lost 0 bases and 11 bases respectively, with 20 bases between them. CDR3 length: 16 amino acids. CDR3 sequence: CASSYSGPAGKGLQYF. CDR3 DNA sequence: TGTGCCAGCAGTTACTCGGGTCCGGCAGGGAAAGGCCTTCAGTACTTC.

The chain has TRBV25-1 and TRBJ2-3; possible D gene TRBD2, 5 bases. The length of the CDR3 is 15 residues. In germline, CDR1 is MGHDK, CDR2 SYGVNS. V was shortened by 4 bases and J by 0 bases, with 11 bases between the two germline ends. The DNA of the CDR3 is TGTGCCAGCAGTGCGGGCCGGACTAGCACAGATACGCAGTATTTT. It yields the protein CASSAGRTSTDTQYF.

The chain combines TRBV4-1 with TRBJ2-2; unclear D gene. V lost 1 base and J 2 bases, leaving 11 bases between the germline ends. Germline-derived CDR1 and CDR2 are MGHRA and YSYEKL. This CDR3 region has 16 residues. CDR3 sequence (DNA): TGCGCCAGCAGCCAAGTGTCGACGCCCAACACCGGGGAGCTGTTTTTT. Its translation: CASSQVSTPNTGELFF.

The gene calls are TRBV5-8 and TRBJ2-7, with D uncertain. The CDR3 contains 11 residues. V was clipped by 4 bases and J by 3 bases, with 5 bases between them. The germline V gene has CDR1 SGHTS and CDR2 YDEGEE. In DNA form, the CDR3 reads TGTGCCAGCAGCGCCCACTACGAGCAGTACTTC. This codes for CASSAHYEQYF. Filled out from reference TRBV5-8 and TRBJ2-7, the complete variable domain reads EAGVTQSPTHLIKTRGQQATLRCSPISGHTSVYWYQQALGLGLQFLLWYDEGEERNRGNFPPRFSGRQFPNYSSELNVNALELEDSALYLCASSAHYEQYFGPGTRLTVT.

This chain links TRBV27 with TRBJ2-5; no reliable D call. The DNA end is a closer match to TRBJ2-7, so the J assignment may be wrong. CDR1 is MNHEY and CDR2 is SMNVEV in the germline V gene (reference sequence). The CDR3 totals 15 residues. As DNA, the CDR3 is TGTGCCAGCAGTTTATCGTGGGCCAGCTCCTACGAGCAGTACTTC. It yields the protein CASSLSWASSYEQYF.